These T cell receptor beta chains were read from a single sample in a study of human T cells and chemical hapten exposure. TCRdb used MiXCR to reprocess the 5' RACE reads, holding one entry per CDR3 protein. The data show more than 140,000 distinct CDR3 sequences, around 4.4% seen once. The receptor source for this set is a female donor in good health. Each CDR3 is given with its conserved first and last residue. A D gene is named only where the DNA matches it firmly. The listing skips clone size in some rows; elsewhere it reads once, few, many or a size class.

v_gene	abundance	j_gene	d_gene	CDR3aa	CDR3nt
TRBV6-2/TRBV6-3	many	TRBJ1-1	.	CASSYSAQMNTEAFF	TGTGCCAGCAGTTACTCGGCTCAGATGAACACTGAAGCTTTCTTT
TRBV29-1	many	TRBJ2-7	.	CSVESTEHLYGSAREQYF	TGCAGCGTTGAGAGTACAGAGCACCTATACGGGTCAGCGCGCGAGCAGTACTTC
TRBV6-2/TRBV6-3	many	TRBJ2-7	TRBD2	CASTPSGGAYEQYF	TGTGCCAGCACCCCCTCGGGAGGGGCGTACGAGCAGTACTTC
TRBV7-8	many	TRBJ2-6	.	CASSLARVSSGANVLTF	TGTGCCAGCAGCTTAGCGCGGGTTTCCTCTGGGGCCAACGTCCTGACTTTC
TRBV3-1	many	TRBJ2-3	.	CASSQVGGPTDTQYF	TGTGCCAGCAGCCAAGTGGGGGGGCCCACAGATACGCAGTATTTT
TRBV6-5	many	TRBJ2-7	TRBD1	CASRPYRGYYEQYF	TGTGCCAGCAGACCGTACAGGGGATACTACGAGCAGTACTTC
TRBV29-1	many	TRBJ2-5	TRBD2	CSVEDWEGTQYF	TGCAGCGTTGAAGATTGGGAGGGGACCCAGTACTTC
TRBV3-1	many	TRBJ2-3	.	CASSGRLDPPRTDTQYF	TGTGCCAGCAGCGGACGCCTAGACCCCCCACGCACAGATACGCAGTATTTT
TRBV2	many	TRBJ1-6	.	CASSQGFTSPLHF	TGTGCCAGCAGTCAAGGTTTTACTTCACCCCTCCACTTT
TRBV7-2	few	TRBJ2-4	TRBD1	CASSLVYRGRGNIQYF	TGTGCCAGCAGCTTAGTTTATAGGGGGCGTGGAAACATTCAGTACTTC
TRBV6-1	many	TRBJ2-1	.	CASSGLGQTYNEQFF	TGTGCCAGCAGTGGTCTGGGGCAGACCTACAATGAGCAGTTCTTC
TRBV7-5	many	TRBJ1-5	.	CISVSEENIFSNQPQHF	.
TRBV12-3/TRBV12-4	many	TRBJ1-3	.	CASSSVYGNTIYF	TGTGCCAGCAGTTCAGTATACGGAAACACCATATATTTT
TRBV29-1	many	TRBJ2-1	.	CSVRGLSYNEQFF	TGCAGCGTGAGGGGTCTCTCCTACAATGAGCAGTTCTTC
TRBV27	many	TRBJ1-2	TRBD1	CASSPYGTGNYGYTF	TGTGCCAGCAGTCCATACGGGACAGGGAACTATGGCTACACCTTC
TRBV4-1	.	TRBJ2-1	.	CASSQLGHEQFF	TGCGCCAGCAGCCAACTGGGGCACGAGCAGTTCTTC
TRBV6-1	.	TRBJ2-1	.	CASSRQVGTYNEQFF	TGTGCCAGCAGTCGACAGGTCGGGACCTACAATGAGCAGTTCTTC
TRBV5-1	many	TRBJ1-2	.	CASSLEEAGRNGYTF	TGCGCCAGCAGCTTGGAGGAGGCAGGGAGGAATGGCTACACCTTC
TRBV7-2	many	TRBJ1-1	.	CASSLGPGRKAFF	TGTGCCAGCAGCTTAGGTCCAGGGAGAAAGGCTTTCTTT
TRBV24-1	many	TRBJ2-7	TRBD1	CAKYDAWTGGHEQYF	TGTGCCAAATACGACGCCTGGACAGGGGGGCACGAGCAGTACTTC
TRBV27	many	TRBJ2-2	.	CASSFGTTNTGELFF	TGTGCCAGCAGTTTTGGGACAACGAACACCGGGGAGCTGTTTTTT
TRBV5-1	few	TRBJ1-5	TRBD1	CASSPGQGTTNQPQHF	TGCGCCAGCAGCCCGGGACAGGGGACTACCAATCAGCCCCAGCATTTT
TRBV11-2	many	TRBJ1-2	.	CASSLNPYLNNYGYTF	TGTGCCAGCAGCTTAAATCCGTACCTTAATAACTATGGCTACACCTTC
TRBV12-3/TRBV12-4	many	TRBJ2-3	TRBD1	CASSATGFDADTQYF	TGTGCCAGCAGCGCGACAGGGTTTGACGCGGATACGCAGTATTTT
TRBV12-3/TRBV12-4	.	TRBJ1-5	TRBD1	CASSGDSHFGNQPQHF	TGTGCCAGCAGCGGGGACAGTCACTTCGGGAATCAGCCCCAGCATTTT
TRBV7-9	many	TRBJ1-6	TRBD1	CAGEGQGRNSPLHF	TGTGCCGGCGAAGGACAGGGGCGTAATTCACCCCTCCACTTT
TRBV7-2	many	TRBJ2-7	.	CASSLGTGVTYEQYF	TGTGCCAGCAGCTTAGGTACGGGGGTAACCTACGAGCAGTACTTC
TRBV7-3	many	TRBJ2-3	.	CASSLLGGSTDTQYF	TGTGCCAGCAGCTTACTTGGGGGTAGCACAGATACGCAGTATTTT
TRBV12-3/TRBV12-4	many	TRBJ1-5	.	CASSADWNQPQHF	TGTGCCAGCAGTGCTGACTGGAATCAGCCCCAGCATTTT
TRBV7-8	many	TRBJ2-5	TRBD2	CASSFTSGVQETQYF	TGTGCCAGCAGCTTCACTAGCGGGGTCCAAGAGACCCAGTACTTC
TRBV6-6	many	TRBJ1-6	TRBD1	CASRAQGGNSPLHF	TGTGCCAGCAGGGCACAGGGGGGTAATTCACCCCTCCACTTT
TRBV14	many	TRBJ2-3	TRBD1	CASSQDRGITDTQYF	TGTGCCAGCAGCCAAGACAGGGGGATCACAGATACGCAGTATTTT
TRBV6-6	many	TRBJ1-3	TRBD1	CASRRTGGSSGNTIYF	TGTGCCAGCAGGCGGACAGGGGGCTCCTCTGGAAACACCATATATTTT
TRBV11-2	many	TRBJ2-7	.	CASSHQIPWEQYF	TGTGCCAGCAGCCACCAAATCCCGTGGGAGCAGTACTTC
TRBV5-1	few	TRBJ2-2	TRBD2	CASSQTSGGSTGELFF	TGCGCCAGCAGCCAGACTAGCGGGGGCAGCACCGGGGAGCTGTTTTTT
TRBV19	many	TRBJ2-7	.	CASSIGGGYEQYF	TGTGCCAGTAGTATAGGGGGAGGCTACGAGCAGTACTTC
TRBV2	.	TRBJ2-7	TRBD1	CASSSDRGIAYEQYF	TGTGCCAGCAGCTCCGACAGGGGGATCGCCTACGAGCAGTACTTC
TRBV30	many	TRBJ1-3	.	CAWKRAGNTIYF	TGTGCCTGGAAGCGGGCTGGAAACACCATATATTTT
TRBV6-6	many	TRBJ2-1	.	CASSYSQGSNNEQFF	TGTGCCAGCAGTTACTCCCAGGGATCCAACAATGAGCAGTTCTTC
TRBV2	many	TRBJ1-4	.	CASISAHGTNEKLFF	TGTGCCAGCATTTCGGCCCATGGGACTAATGAAAAACTGTTTTTT
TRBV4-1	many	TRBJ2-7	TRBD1	CASSPRPGQGIGLVHEQYF	TGCGCCAGCAGCCCCCGTCCGGGACAGGGGATCGGTTTAGTCCACGAGCAGTACTTC
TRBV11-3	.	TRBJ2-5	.	CASSLGSETQYF	TGTGCCAGCAGCTTAGGTTCGGAGACCCAGTACTTC
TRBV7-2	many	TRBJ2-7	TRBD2	CASSPNTGGAEQYF	TGTGCCAGCAGCCCGAACACGGGAGGAGCCGAGCAGTACTTC
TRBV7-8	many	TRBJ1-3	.	CASSLAADRSSGNTIYF	TGTGCCAGCAGCTTAGCCGCCGACAGGAGCTCTGGAAACACCATATATTTT
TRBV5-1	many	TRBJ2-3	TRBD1	CASSLYRGGTDTQYF	TGCGCCAGCAGCTTGTACAGGGGAGGCACAGATACGCAGTATTTT
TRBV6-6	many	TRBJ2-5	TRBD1	CASSYWPLRGRDPQETQYF	TGTGCCAGCAGTTATTGGCCCCTGAGGGGGCGAGATCCTCAAGAGACCCAGTACTTC
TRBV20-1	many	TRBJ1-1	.	CSARTGAVDNTEAFF	TGCAGTGCTAGAACAGGCGCCGTCGATAACACTGAAGCTTTCTTT
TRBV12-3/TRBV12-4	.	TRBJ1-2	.	CASSSGRLLRYGYTF	TGTGCCAGCAGCTCAGGGCGGCTCCTTCGCTATGGCTACACCTTC
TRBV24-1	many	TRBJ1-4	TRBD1	CATSEGRRGTNEKLFF	TGTGCCACCAGTGAGGGACGCAGGGGGACTAATGAAAAACTGTTTTTT
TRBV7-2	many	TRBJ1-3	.	CASSLDRTNTIYF	TGTGCCAGCAGCTTAGATCGCACAAACACCATATATTTT
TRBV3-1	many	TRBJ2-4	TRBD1	CASSQGGQEKLNIQYF	TGTGCCAGCAGCCAAGGCGGACAGGAAAAACTAAACATTCAGTACTTC
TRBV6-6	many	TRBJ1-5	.	CASSSHLGMDQPQHF	TGTGCCAGCAGTTCTCATTTGGGGATGGATCAGCCCCAGCATTTT